This T cell receptor beta chain was recorded in a study of post-analysis software for immune sequencing data. Study-level background: There were relapsing-remitting, secondary progressive and progressive-relapsing multiple sclerosis among the disease courses included.

Unique molecular identifiers tagged the TCR beta cDNA libraries. With roughly 0.9 to 11 million T cells as the source, a few hundred thousand cDNA molecules resulted. TCRdb called the PCR reads again in MiXCR, with one record for every CDR3 protein. The sample has hundreds of thousands of distinct CDR3 sequences; roughly three fifths are singletons. Notes on the study in general: Compared with controls, patients had more of roughly five TRBV segments, including TRBV5-6, TRBV5-1 and TRBV20-1. Compared against controls, patients with multiple sclerosis displayed significantly lower normalized Chao1 diversity. Under the F measure, samples that were prepared in one batch clustered strongly together.

As for this clonotype: Its antigen remains unknown.

Germline V gives CDR1 MDHEN, CDR2 SYDVKM. This CDR3 spans 14 amino acids. Between the trimmed V and J ends, which lost 5 bases and 1 base, there was a span of 11 bases. The gene calls are TRBV28 and TRBJ1-1; D gene ambiguous. Sequenced material: blood. The source of this sequence is a girl aged 2 to 9 with multiple sclerosis. The chain's CDR3 is CASSPPYKNTEAFF. In nucleotides, the CDR3 is TGTGCCAGCAGTCCCCCTTACAAGAACACTGAAGCTTTCTTT.